The 30 T cell receptor beta chains given below trace back to one sample, sequenced in a study of response to subunit inactivated influenza vaccine (dated by TCRdb to 2016 to 2018). The library was produced with RT-PCR. The reads were generated on an Illumina HiSeq 2500. TCRdb trimmed the raw reads at Q25, called clones with MiXCR and kept productive beta chains. Each CDR3 protein appears once, grouped with its most common genes and DNA. Recorded for this sample are fewer than 800,000 distinct CDR3 sequences; 15% to 19% of them occurred a single time. Of the sample, 11% falls within the top ten clones. The sequencing used PBMCs from blood, collected 11 to 12 days after vaccination. Receptors were obtained from a man aged 45-60 years who received an inactivated influenza vaccine. Donor details come from another sample of the same person, matched by shared clones.

This clonotype showed up just a few times. This sequence joins TRBV12-3 or TRBV12-4 and TRBJ2-3; 9 nucleotides line up with TRBD1. The CDR3 sequence is 15 residues long. The junction had 8 bases not matched to a gene; V was cut back by 6 bases and J by 4 bases. CDR3 in amino acids: CASSRRGQGSDTQYF. In DNA, the CDR3 is TGTGCCAGCAGCCGACGCGGACAGGGGTCAGATACGCAGTATTTT.

The table lists this clonotype with a few counts. The chain uses TRBV3-1 and TRBJ2-1; 9 nucleotides line up with TRBD2. With V trimmed by 2 bases and J by 7 bases, 9 bases remained unmatched. Germline V CDR1 and CDR2: LGHDT, YNNKEL (reference sequence). This CDR3 has 16 residues. The CDR3 region has the DNA TGTGCCAGCAGCCAATGGGTTTCTAGCGGGACGAATGAGCAGTTCTTC. This codes for CASSQWVSSGTNEQFF.

J is TRBJ2-5 and V is TRBV11-1; D not certain. V was pared by 2 bases and J by 1 base, with 8 bases between. Germline-derived CDR1 and CDR2 are SGHAT and FQDESV (reference sequence). This CDR3 region has 14 residues. The CDR3 DNA reads as TGTGCCAGCAGCTTAAGAAGCGCCCAAGAGACCCAGTACTTC. It encodes CASSLRSAQETQYF.

This clonotype was recorded many times. The chain uses TRBV10-2 and TRBJ2-3; 7 bases are a match to TRBD1. J lost 5 bases, V lost 2 bases, and 25 bases had no gene match. There are 21 residues in the CDR3. The germline V gene has CDR1 WSHSY and CDR2 SAAADI. CDR3 coding DNA: TGCGCCAGCAGTGAGCTCACGACAGGGTCGTTATGGGGGATCGTTCAAGATACGCAGTATTTT. Protein: CASSELTTGSLWGIVQDTQYF.

This clonotype was counted between two and nine times. The genes are TRBV20-1 and TRBJ2-4, with D unresolved. This CDR3 has 16 residues. From germline, CDR1 is DFQATT and CDR2 SNEGSKA (reference sequence). The V gene lost 0 bases and the J gene lost 0 bases, with 12 bases spanning the gap. CDR3 region: CSARDEQLLAKNIQYF. CDR3 in DNA: TGCAGTGCTAGAGATGAACAGCTATTAGCCAAAAACATTCAGTACTTC.

The chain recombines TRBV16 with TRBJ2-7; 8 bases are a match to TRBD2. In germline, CDR1 is KGHSY, CDR2 FQNENV. The CDR3 contains 21 residues. Trimming at V came to 0 bases and at J to 3 bases, leaving 22 bases not matched to a gene. The CDR3 sequence: CASSQSLIPGTASGLIYEQYF. CDR3 coding DNA: TGTGCCAGCAGCCAATCTTTAATTCCAGGGACGGCTAGCGGGCTTATCTACGAGCAGTACTTC.

The chain joins TRBV11-2 to TRBJ2-3, with a possible D match to TRBD1 (5 bases). Trimming removed 4 bases at V and 2 bases at J, with 7 bases between. The CDR3 is 13 residues long. Germline V gives CDR1 SGHAT, CDR2 FQNNGV. The CDR3 DNA follows: TGTGCCAGCAGCTCACAGGCCACAGATACGCAGTATTTT. The encoded protein is CASSSQATDTQYF.

A few counts support this clonotype. The CDR3, as DNA: TGTGCCACCAGTGATACACCGGGCCGAGGGGACACCGGGGAGCTGTTTTTT. Translating it yields CATSDTPGRGDTGELFF. The chain joins TRBV24-1 to TRBJ2-2; perhaps D is TRBD1 or TRBD2 (5 bases each). Trimming stripped 3 bases from V and 3 bases from J, with 16 bases between. Looked up from germline, CDR1 is KGHDR and CDR2 is SFDVKD. The CDR3 covers 17 residues.

This clonotype has more than one count but fewer than ten. This sequence joins TRBV5-1 and TRBJ1-1; no clear D. Germline lookup yields CDR1 SGHRS and CDR2 YFSETQ. The length of the CDR3 is 13 residues. Trimming pared 3 bases from V and 1 base from J, leaving 7 bases between. The chain's CDR3 is CASSYVPNTEAFF. DNA of the CDR3: TGCGCCAGCAGCTACGTTCCGAACACTGAAGCTTTCTTT.

The V call is TRBV20-1, the J call TRBJ2-1; TRBD2 aligns across 9 bases. The CDR3 is 15 residues long. The germline V gene encodes CDR1 DFQATT and CDR2 SNEGSKA (reference sequence). CDR3 sequence: CSGASGASSYNEQFF. The CDR3 coding sequence is TGCAGCGGAGCTAGCGGGGCTAGCTCCTACAATGAGCAGTTCTTC.

This clonotype was counted only a few times. This sequence joins TRBV7-8 and TRBJ2-3, with TRBD2 as a possible D gene (5 bases). The CDR3 runs 16 residues. CDR1 SGHVS and CDR2 FQNEAQ come from the germline V gene. With 4 bases removed from V and 4 bases from J, the gap between germline ends came to 18 bases. The CDR3 DNA reads TGTGCCAGCAGCTCCCGGACTCTTCCCAACTCAGATACGCAGTATTTT. Translated, it gives CASSSRTLPNSDTQYF.

The rearrangement uses TRBV2 and TRBJ2-1; 10 bases match TRBD1. V lost 5 bases and J lost 8; bases outside the gene matches: 9. The CDR3 covers 15 residues. The V gene's germline CDR1 is SNHLY and CDR2 FYNNEI. CDR3 DNA sequence: TGTGCCAGCAGTTCCCGGACAGGGGGTGGGGATGAGCAGTTCTTC. It specifies CASSSRTGGGDEQFF.

This clonotype occurred a few times. The V and J genes are TRBV18 and TRBJ2-7; D remains ambiguous. V lost 4 bases to trimming and J lost 2 bases, with 12 bases between them. This CDR3 has 14 residues. Germline V gene data show CDR1 as KGHSH and CDR2 as LQKENI. The CDR3 loop is CASSQSRGPYEQYF. In nucleotides, the CDR3 is TGTGCCAGCTCACAGTCCCGCGGACCCTACGAGCAGTACTTC. Variable domain in full (rest from reference TRBV18 and TRBJ2-7): NAGVMQNPRHLVRRRGQEARLRCSPMKGHSHVYWYRQLPEEGLKFMVYLQKENIIDESGMPKERFSAEFPKEGPSILRIQQVVRGDSAAYFCASSQSRGPYEQYFGPGTRLTVT.

This clonotype has just a few counts. The chain links TRBV20-1 to TRBJ2-3; D possibly corresponds to TRBD2 (7 bases). The length of the CDR3 is 15 residues. V lost 0 bases to trimming and J lost 10 bases, with 20 bases between them. Germline lookup yields CDR1 DFQATT and CDR2 SNEGSKA (reference sequence). The CDR3 bases are TGCAGTGCTAGAGATTGGGGGGGGCTACGGTCGGCGCAGTATTTT. Translation gives CSARDWGGLRSAQYF.

This clonotype was observed at least ten times. This sequence joins TRBV12-3 or TRBV12-4 and TRBJ1-2; D remains unclear. With 5 bases removed from V and 7 bases from J, the gap between germline ends came to 17 bases. The CDR3 runs 14 residues. Here the CDR3 reads CASSTSATEGGYTF. The CDR3 DNA follows: TGTGCCAGCAGTACCTCCGCCACAGAAGGTGGCTACACCTTC.

This clonotype was counted between two and nine times. J is TRBJ2-7 and V is TRBV20-1, with D unresolved. This CDR3 comprises 14 residues. Germline values: CDR1 DFQATT, CDR2 SNEGSKA (reference sequence). V shed 3 bases and J shed 3 bases, with 15 bases lying between them. CDR3 protein: CSARGTIGDYEQYF. CDR3 in DNA: TGCAGTGCTAGGGGAACGATAGGAGACTACGAGCAGTACTTC.

V is TRBV7-9 and J is TRBJ2-6; D is unclear. The CDR3 consists of 15 residues. V lost 6 bases and J 4 bases, leaving 13 bases between the germline ends. CDR1 and CDR2 from the germline V gene are SEHNR and FQNEAQ (reference sequence). CDR3 residues: CASRSSYRGANVLTF. The CDR3 DNA follows: TGTGCCAGCAGATCGTCTTATCGGGGGGCCAACGTCCTGACTTTC.

The chain is built from TRBV20-1 and TRBJ1-5, with 8 bases identical to TRBD1. Germline CDR1 DFQATT, CDR2 SNEGSKA (reference sequence). The CDR3 has 13 residues. V was clipped by 6 bases and J by 7 bases; unmatched bases: 8. The CDR3 DNA follows: TGCAGTGCCCGGACAGGGACGAACCAGCCCCAGCATTTT. Translating gives CSARTGTNQPQHF.

This clonotype was picked up many times. The chain employs TRBV12-3 or TRBV12-4 and TRBJ2-5; D call uncertain. The CDR3 length is 15 residues. Trimming cost V 0 bases and J 3 bases, with 11 bases left between them. The CDR3 nucleotides are TGTGCCAGCAGTTTAGCGTTAAGAAAGAAAGAGACCCAGTACTTC. It yields the protein CASSLALRKKETQYF.

The CDR3 nucleotides are TGTGCCAGCAGTTACTCCCGCCGGGTTGAGACCCAGTACTTC. Amino acid sequence: CASSYSRRVETQYF. The chain joins TRBV6-5 to TRBJ2-5; D is ambiguous. Germline CDR1 and CDR2: MNHEY and SVGAGI. V was trimmed by 0 bases and J by 5 bases, leaving 10 bases between them. This CDR3 is 14 amino acids long.

This chain connects TRBV5-1 to TRBJ2-7, with 11 bases aligning to TRBD2. The germline V gene has CDR1 SGHRS and CDR2 YFSETQ. After removal of 6 bases from V and 3 bases from J, the junction contained 5 bases not matched to a gene. This CDR3 region has 14 residues. The CDR3 bases are TGCGCCAGCACGATCGGGACTAGCGGCTACGAGCAGTACTTC. Protein sequence: CASTIGTSGYEQYF.

The chain joins TRBV2 to TRBJ1-1; D not resolved. The CDR3 covers 12 residues. V gave up 7 bases and J gave up 1 base, with 7 bases separating them. CDR1 and CDR2 (germline): SNHLY, FYNNEI. CDR3 in amino acids: CASTRENTEAFF. In DNA form, the CDR3 reads TGTGCCAGCACGCGGGAGAACACTGAAGCTTTCTTT.

The chain has TRBV5-1 and TRBJ1-4; 10 bases are a match to TRBD1. This CDR3 is 18 amino acids long. V lost 0 bases, J lost 6 bases, and 11 bases stayed unmatched. The germline V gene encodes CDR1 SGHRS and CDR2 YFSETQ. CDR3: CASSLATKTGGADEKLFF. The CDR3 DNA is TGCGCCAGCAGCTTGGCCACCAAGACAGGGGGCGCGGATGAAAAACTGTTTTTT.

The chain joins TRBV4-1 to TRBJ2-7, with D possibly called TRBD1 or TRBD2 (6 bases each). CDR3 size: 15 residues. The V and J ends lost 4 bases and 4 bases respectively, with 17 bases between them. Germline V gene sequence: CDR1 MGHRA, CDR2 YSYEKL. CDR3 in amino acids: CASSPVDYRDYEQYF. DNA of the CDR3: TGCGCCAGCAGCCCCGTGGACTACAGGGATTACGAGCAGTACTTC.

Ten or more counts support this clonotype. This rearrangement joins TRBV5-1 to TRBJ1-1; D not resolved. Trimming removed 0 bases from V and 2 bases from J, with 11 bases in between. The CDR3 sequence is 15 residues long. In germline, CDR1 is SGHRS, CDR2 YFSETQ. CDR3 coding DNA: TGCGCCAGCAGCTTGGCCGAGGGTTCCAACACTGAAGCTTTCTTT. Its protein is CASSLAEGSNTEAFF.

This clonotype was detected a few times. The rearrangement links TRBV3-1 to TRBJ2-7, with 13 bases aligning to TRBD2. V lost 4 bases to trimming and J lost 7 bases; unmatched junction nucleotides: 7. The length of the CDR3 is 15 residues. The V gene's germline CDR1 is LGHDT and CDR2 YNNKEL (reference sequence). CDR3 DNA: TGTGCCAGCAGCCTATCGGGACTAGCGGGACGGGAGCAGTACTTC. Translation: CASSLSGLAGREQYF.

This clonotype was detected ten times or more. CDR3 nucleotide sequence: TGTGCCAGCAGCCTAACACTAGCGGGATCTGATACGCAGTATTTT. This translates into CASSLTLAGSDTQYF. V usage is TRBV7-6 and J usage is TRBJ2-3, with 10 bases that match TRBD2. From germline, CDR1 is SGHVS and CDR2 FNYEAQ. This CDR3 comprises 15 residues. V dropped 5 bases and J dropped 6; count of bases not matched to a gene: 8.

This clonotype was counted a few times. The chain couples TRBV12-3 or TRBV12-4 to TRBJ2-7; 7 bases align to TRBD1. This CDR3 has 13 residues. J lost 5 bases, V lost 4 bases, and 5 bases had no gene match. The DNA for the CDR3 is TGTGCCAGCAGTTGGGCAGGGGGAGACGAGCAGTACTTC. This codes for CASSWAGGDEQYF.

This clonotype has only a few counts. V and J are TRBV12-3 or TRBV12-4 and TRBJ1-2, with 9 bases that match TRBD1. V gave up 3 bases and J gave up 7 bases; unmatched junction bases: 3. This CDR3 comprises 13 residues. The CDR3 coding sequence is TGTGCCAGCAGTTTGGGGACAGGGTCTGGCTACACCTTC. As protein: CASSLGTGSGYTF.

The chain is built from TRBV20-1 and TRBJ2-7, with 9 bases that match TRBD1. The V segment lost 0 bases and the J segment 0 bases; nucleotides outside the gene matches: 6. The CDR3 loop spans 16 amino acids. Germline V gene data show CDR1 as DFQATT and CDR2 as SNEGSKA (reference sequence). In DNA, the CDR3 is TGCAGTGCTAGAGATACTGGGACAGGGCGCTCCTACGAGCAGTACTTC. Its translation: CSARDTGTGRSYEQYF.